Included here is one T cell receptor (beta chain) sequence, with context. This record comes from a study of response to subunit inactivated influenza vaccine. The CDR3 covers 13 residues. The ends were cut back, 4 bases at V and 1 base at J, with 7 bases in the middle. Germline V gene lookup returns CDR1 SGHRS and CDR2 YFSETQ. TCRdb processed the RT-PCR reads anew with MiXCR; each CDR3 protein has one entry. The data contain about 570,000 distinct CDR3 sequences, roughly 12% of them singletons. In addition, the sample was reused for a study of T cells expressing NK-cell markers. That publication notes: UMI-tagged 5'RACE template switching yielded the TCR beta cDNA.

The rearrangement uses TRBV5-1 and TRBJ2-3; D ambiguous. This clonotype originated in a middle-aged man who received an inactivated influenza vaccine. This specimen was PBMCs from blood, taken on the day of vaccination. The CDR3 reads CASSIRGTDTQYF. In DNA form, the CDR3 reads TGCGCCAGCAGCATTCGAGGCACAGATACGCAGTATTTT.